The source of this T cell receptor beta chain is a study of T cells after yellow fever vaccination. For the study at large: For low cell numbers, libraries were made with SMART-Seq v4 Ultra Low Input.

The V gene end was trimmed by 7 bases and the J gene end by 8 bases; junction bases not matched to a gene: 6. The CDR3 contains 11 residues. Germline V gene sequence: CDR1 SQVTM, CDR2 ANQGSEA. TCRdb re-analysed the 5' RACE reads in MiXCR, keeping a single row per CDR3 protein. In the table there are some 320,000 distinct CDR3 sequences, about 10% of which are singletons. This clonotype originated in a man aged 18 to 29 who received the YFV17D yellow fever vaccine. The chain couples TRBV29-1 to TRBJ1-2, with 8 positions matching TRBD1. The sequencing used CD4+ T cells sorted from PBMCs, collected 45 days after the yellow fever booster vaccination. CDR3 nucleotides: TGCAGCGCCAGGGGGCTAGGGGGCTACACCTTC. Protein sequence: CSARGLGGYTF.